These T cell receptor beta chains were read from a single sample in a study of blood T cell repertoires in COVID-19. Profiled with immunoSEQ multiplex PCR; TCRdb holds only in-frame clones, not every one. The sample lists a few hundred thousand clones, approximately 87% seen once, with about 9.4% in the top ten. The sample consisted of PBMCs or T cells enriched from blood (not recorded which). The receptors originated from a woman aged 45-65 years who had recovered from COVID-19. CDR3s include the opening cysteine and the closing phenylalanine or tryptophan. Each record gives: V gene, J gene, clone size, D gene, CDR3 DNA, CDR3 protein. A D gene is named only where the DNA matches it firmly. Clone size is not always given. Where it is, it says once, few, many or a class for expanded clones.

TRBV3-1/TRBV3-2	TRBJ2-2	.	.	TGTGCCAGCAGCCAGTTATCTTCCGGGGAGCTGTTTTTT	CASSQLSSGELFF
TRBV19	TRBJ1-6	.	TRBD1	TGTGCCAGTATCGAAACCGGGACAGGAAATTCACCCCTCCACTTT	CASIETGTGNSPLHF
TRBV6-5	TRBJ1-6	.	.	TGTGCCAGCAATTTCTTGTCCTATAATTCACCCCTCCACTTT	CASNFLSYNSPLHF
TRBV7-3	TRBJ2-5	.	TRBD2	TGTGCCAGCAGCTTCGTTCTAGCGGGGGGGCCAGATCAAGAGACCCAGTACTTC	CASSFVLAGGPDQETQYF
TRBV25-1	TRBJ1-6	.	TRBD1	TGTGCCAGCAGTGAAGTGACAGGGGGTGATTCACCCCTCCACTTT	CASSEVTGGDSPLHF
TRBV19	TRBJ1-1	.	.	TGTGCCAGTAGTCTAGATGCCGGGACGGGAGGCACTGAAGCTTTCTTT	CASSLDAGTGGTEAFF
TRBV2	TRBJ2-2	.	.	TGTGCCAGCAACCCTGACTATTCGAACACCGGGGAGCTGTTTTTT	CASNPDYSNTGELFF
TRBV28	TRBJ1-1	.	.	TGTGCCAGCAGTTTGAGGGGGGAAGCTTTCTTT	CASSLRGEAFF
TRBV4-1	TRBJ1-4	.	.	TGCGCCAGCAGCCGAGCCCCGGGACTGCTTAATGAAAAACTGTTTTTT	CASSRAPGLLNEKLFF
TRBV27	TRBJ1-2	.	.	TGTGCCAGCAGTCCCGCGGGGGGCCACTATGGCTACACCTTC	CASSPAGGHYGYTF
TRBV7-2	TRBJ2-4	once	TRBD2	TGTGCCAGCAGCTTAGGACCGGGGGGGAACATTCAGTACTTC	CASSLGPGGNIQYF
TRBV10-1	TRBJ1-5	.	TRBD1	TGCGCCAGCAGTCCCACCGGGACAGGGACTGACGGGCAGCCCCAGCATTTT	CASSPTGTGTDGQPQHF
TRBV7-9	TRBJ2-1	.	TRBD1	TGTGCCAGCAGCCCCGGACAGGGGTCTGTCAATGAGCAGTTCTTC	CASSPGQGSVNEQFF
TRBV7-2	TRBJ1-2	.	TRBD1	TGTGCCAGCAGAGCACCCGGGAGGGGGCTGGGCTATGGCTACACCTTC	CASRAPGRGLGYGYTF
TRBV4-3	TRBJ1-2	.	.	TGCGCCAGCAGCCAAGCAAGCGGAAACTATGGCTACACCTTC	CASSQASGNYGYTF
TRBV30	TRBJ1-1	once	.	TGTGCCTGGAGCCACAGGGCTGAAGCTTTCTTT	CAWSHRAEAFF
TRBV6-5	TRBJ1-4	.	TRBD1	TGTGCCAGCAGTTACTCGGGACAGGGCGAAAAACTGTTTTTT	CASSYSGQGEKLFF
TRBV6-1	TRBJ2-4	few	TRBD2	TGTGCCAGCAGTGAAGCCCCCGGGACTAGCGGGGGTATAGTAGCCAAAAACATTCAGTACTTC	CASSEAPGTSGGIVAKNIQYF
TRBV5-1	TRBJ1-1	.	.	TGCGCCAGCAGCTTACAGGGAAGGAACACTGAAGCTTTCTTT	CASSLQGRNTEAFF
TRBV4-2	TRBJ1-2	.	.	TGTGCCAGCAGCCAAGATCAGGGGTACTATGGCTACACCTTC	CASSQDQGYYGYTF
TRBV11-1	TRBJ2-3	once	.	TGTGCCAGCAGCCCCCCCACTGGCACAGATACGCAGTATTTT	CASSPPTGTDTQYF
TRBV2	TRBJ2-7	.	.	TGTGCCAGCAGTCCGGGACATTCAGATCAGTACTTC	CASSPGHSDQYF